Listed below are T cell receptor beta chains from one sample, sequenced in a study of blood T cell repertoires in COVID-19. This table comes from immunoSEQ multiplex PCR, and its TCRdb copy is limited to in-frame clones, with some not included. The table records approximately 290,000 clones, over 75% of them present only once. Sequences were obtained from peripheral blood. Receptors were obtained from a human donor with COVID-19, enrolled during active disease. The donor label of this sample is uncertain. CDR3s include the opening cysteine and the closing phenylalanine or tryptophan. Each record gives: clone size, J gene, D gene, V gene, CDR3 DNA, CDR3 protein. A D gene is named only where the DNA matches it firmly. Not every row has a clone size; where given, it reads once, few, many or a size class.

>.|TRBJ1-2|TRBD1|TRBV6-5
TGTGCCAGCAGGACCACAGGGGCGACGAACTATGGCTACACCTTC
CASRTTGATNYGYTF
>.|TRBJ1-4|.|TRBV7-6
TGTGCCAGCAGCTCGACAACAACTAATGAAAAACTGTTTTTT
CASSSTTTNEKLFF
>.|TRBJ2-1|.|TRBV30
TGTGCCTCCGAGCTAGCACCTCTCTACAATGAGCAGTTCTTC
CASELAPLYNEQFF
>once|TRBJ1-6|TRBD1|TRBV9
TGTGCCAGCAGCACCCTTAGGGGACAGACCAATTCACCCCTCCACTTT
CASSTLRGQTNSPLHF
>.|TRBJ2-5|TRBD1|TRBV25-1
TGTGCCAGCAGTGTGCCCGGGACAGGGGGTAGGGAGACCCAGTACTTC
CASSVPGTGGRETQYF
>.|TRBJ1-4|.|TRBV5-1
TGCGCCAGCAGCTTGCAGGAGGGTAATGAAAAACTGTTTTTT
CASSLQEGNEKLFF
>.|TRBJ1-1|.|TRBV5-1
TGCGCCAGCCACCCGGGGGGGATGGAGAACACTGAAGCTTTCTTT
CASHPGGMENTEAFF
>.|TRBJ1-4|TRBD1|TRBV30
TGTGCCTGGGGGGACAGGTTAACTGAAAAACTGTTTTTT
CAWGDRLTEKLFF
>.|TRBJ1-5|.|TRBV28
TGTGCCAGCGACCCTCGGGGTAATCAGCCCCAGCATTTT
CASDPRGNQPQHF
>.|TRBJ1-2|.|TRBV7-2
TGTGCCAGCAGCCCCACCAGGGCATTGGGCTACACCTTC
CASSPTRALGYTF
>.|TRBJ2-5|TRBD2|TRBV29-1
TGCAGCGCCACTCGACTAGCCTCACCCCAAGAGACCCAGTACTTC
CSATRLASPQETQYF
>.|TRBJ1-2|TRBD1|TRBV5-1
TGCGCCAGCGGCCGAGGACAGGGGGCTTACTATGGCTACACCTTC
CASGRGQGAYYGYTF
>.|TRBJ1-2|TRBD1|TRBV7-2
TGTGCCAGCAGCTTACAATGGACAGGGGGTGAGAATGGCTACACCTTC
CASSLQWTGGENGYTF
>few|TRBJ1-3|.|TRBV6-5
TGTGCCAGCAGTTACTCGAGACAGGAAGGAAACACCATATATTTT
CASSYSRQEGNTIYF
>few|TRBJ1-4|.|TRBV29-1
TGCAGCGTTGAAACCCGCGCTGAGAGAGAAAAACTGTTTTTT
CSVETRAEREKLFF
>.|TRBJ2-2|.|TRBV29-1
TGCAGCGTTGGGAGGTGGCCCGCGAACACCGGGGAGCTGTTTTTT
CSVGRWPANTGELFF
>.|TRBJ2-7|.|TRBV7-8
TGTGCCAGCAGCTTTGGGACAAACTACGAGCAGTACTTC
CASSFGTNYEQYF
>.|TRBJ2-5|.|TRBV20-1
TGCAGTGCGGCAACGCAAGAGACCCAGTACTTC
CSAATQETQYF
>.|TRBJ2-7|.|TRBV3-1/TRBV3-2
TGTGCCAGCAGCCAAGAGGGCAGGGCTTTCTACGAGCAGTACTTC
CASSQEGRAFYEQYF
>few|TRBJ1-4|TRBD1|TRBV2
TGTGCCAGCCACAGGGGGGGGCAGAATCTTGAAAAACTGTTTTTT
CASHRGGQNLEKLFF
>.|TRBJ1-1|.|TRBV9
TGTGCCAGCAGCCACTACAGGGAAGGAGGAATGGACACTGAAGCTTTCTTT
CASSHYREGGMDTEAFF
>.|TRBJ2-5|TRBD2|TRBV30
TGTGCCTGGAGTGCTCCCTTGCCCTTTCTAGCGGGAGGGGAGACCCAGTACTTC
CAWSAPLPFLAGGETQYF
>few|TRBJ1-2|.|TRBV28
TGTGCCAGCGGATCGGCGGTTTCATTCTATGGCTACACCTTC
CASGSAVSFYGYTF
>once|TRBJ1-5|.|TRBV2
TGTGCCAGCAAAGAAAACCCCGGTTCCCAGCCCCAGCATTTT
CASKENPGSQPQHF
>.|TRBJ2-5|.|TRBV18
TGTGCCAGCTCAACAGCACAGACCCAAGAGACCCAGTACTTC
CASSTAQTQETQYF